These 16 T cell receptor beta chains originate from one sample sequenced in a study of T cell repertoires in cytomegalovirus infection. TCRdb independently ran MiXCR on the reads; one entry per CDR3 protein. The sample includes about 97,000 distinct CDR3 sequences, more than 15% of them seen just once. The sequenced sample was PBMCs. These receptors came from a human donor in good health (CMV status not recorded). Some clones in this sample may be carry-over from other donors' samples.

This clonotype turned up a few times. The CDR3 DNA is TGTGCCAGCAAGAGGCCGGGCGACCAAGAGACCCAGTACTTC. Amino acid sequence: CASKRPGDQETQYF. The chain combines TRBV6-5 with TRBJ2-5; D unclear. The germline V gene has CDR1 MNHEY and CDR2 SVGAGI. V lost 7 bases to trimming and J lost 0 bases, with 12 bases between them. The CDR3 runs to 14 residues.

In regard to this clonotype: This may be a read error, as it is one base from a much larger clone. V usage is TRBV6-1 and J usage is TRBJ2-5, with 7 bases that match TRBD1. This CDR3 region has 15 residues. V shed 0 bases, J shed 4 bases, and the junction held 5 bases outside the gene matches. Germline lookup yields CDR1 MNHNS and CDR2 SASEGT. As DNA, the CDR3 is TGTGCCAGCAGTGAAGCTGGGACAGACCGAGAGACCCAGTACTTC. Protein product: CASSEAGTDRETQYF.

This clonotype was detected many times. The chain carries TRBV7-6 and TRBJ2-7; 9 bases are a match to TRBD1. Looked up from germline, CDR1 is SGHVS and CDR2 is FNYEAQ. The CDR3 spans 13 residues. After removal of 5 bases from V and 5 bases from J, the junction contained 4 bases not matched to a gene. The CDR3 DNA reads as TGTGCCAGCAGCCGGGACAGGGAGGACGAGCAGTACTTC. Protein sequence: CASSRDREDEQYF.

This clonotype was seen repeatedly, ten times or more. This chain joins TRBV7-6 and TRBJ1-1, with D possibly being TRBD1 (5 bases). The CDR3 contains 14 residues. Trimming cost V 5 bases and J 2 bases, with 12 bases left between them. Germline V CDR1 and CDR2: SGHVS, FNYEAQ. In nucleotides, the CDR3 is TGTGCCAGCAGCGACCTTGGGGGAAACACTGAAGCTTTCTTT. This encodes CASSDLGGNTEAFF.

The chain links TRBV6-2 or TRBV6-3 to TRBJ2-1, with 9 positions matching TRBD1. The trim removed 6 bases at V and 3 bases at J, leaving 3 bases unmatched. This CDR3 is built from 14 residues. Per the germline V gene, CDR1 is MNHEY and CDR2 is SVGEGT. CDR3 loop: CASSSTGGYNEQFF. The CDR3 DNA sequence: TGTGCCAGCAGCTCGACAGGGGGCTACAATGAGCAGTTCTTC.

This clonotype was seen at least ten times. The rearrangement joins TRBV7-8 to TRBJ2-7, with D maybe TRBD1 (7 bases). V was shortened by 4 bases and J by 0 bases, with 16 bases between the two germline ends. The CDR3 spans 16 residues. Germline assignment: CDR1 SGHVS and CDR2 FQNEAQ. The CDR3 nucleotides are TGTGCCAGCAGCTACACTTATCAGGGGGGCTCCTACGAGCAGTACTTC. Translated: CASSYTYQGGSYEQYF.

Ten or more counts support this clonotype. The J gene is TRBJ2-7, the V gene TRBV7-2; TRBD1 matches at 9 bases. With 5 bases clipped from V and 4 bases from J, the junction kept 6 bases outside the gene matches. From germline, CDR1 is SGHTA and CDR2 FQGNSA. The CDR3 length is 14 residues. The CDR3 here is CASSIGTGQYEQYF. CDR3 DNA: TGTGCCAGCAGCATCGGGACAGGGCAATACGAGCAGTACTTC.

V is TRBV5-6 and J is TRBJ1-2; 8 bases map to TRBD1. The germline V gene encodes CDR1 SGHDT and CDR2 YYEEEE. This CDR3 spans 14 amino acids. J lost 2 bases, V lost 4 bases, and 4 bases had no gene match. CDR3 sequence reads: CASSPGQGNYGYTF. The DNA for the CDR3 is TGTGCCAGCAGCCCAGGACAGGGCAACTATGGCTACACCTTC. The whole variable domain, remainder taken from reference TRBV5-6 and TRBJ1-2, is DAGVTQSPTHLIKTRGQQVTLRCSPKSGHDTVSWYQQALGQGPQFIFQYYEEEERQRGNFPDRFSGHQFPNYSSELNVNALLLGDSALYLCASSPGQGNYGYTFGSGTRLTVV.

This clonotype has only a few counts. The chain is built from TRBV7-9 and TRBJ2-7; D gene ambiguous. Trimming took 2 bases from V and 6 from J, leaving 11 bases between them. Germline CDR1 SEHNR, CDR2 FQNEAQ (reference sequence). The CDR3 loop spans 13 amino acids. The CDR3, as DNA: TGTGCCAGCAGCTTACTCTATTCGGGCGAGCAGTACTTC. Translation: CASSLLYSGEQYF.

The J gene is TRBJ2-7, the V gene TRBV28, with D possibly called TRBD1 or TRBD2 (5 bases each). The CDR3 is made up of 14 amino acids. In germline, CDR1 is MDHEN, CDR2 SYDVKM. V shed 9 bases and J shed 2 bases, with 17 bases lying between them. CDR3: CASGGTQVTYEQYF. The CDR3 DNA sequence: TGTGCCAGTGGGGGAACGCAGGTAACCTACGAGCAGTACTTC.

This clonotype was recorded a few times. The gene calls are TRBV7-6 and TRBJ2-7; D not resolved. The CDR3 has 13 amino acids. Germline loops: CDR1 SGHVS, CDR2 FNYEAQ. V dropped 2 bases and J dropped 0 bases, with 5 bases sitting between them. The CDR3 region has the DNA TGTGCCAGCAGCTTACAAAGCTCCTACGAGCAGTACTTC. This encodes CASSLQSSYEQYF.

Of note for this clonotype: Sequence at one end of the junction differs from germline and may be a read error. This chain uses TRBV5-4 with TRBJ2-3; D unresolved. Germline CDR1 reads SGHNT; CDR2 reads YYREEE (reference sequence). The CDR3 covers 15 residues. The CDR3 sequence: CASSPDLGSTDTQYF. Written as DNA, the CDR3 is TGTGCCAGCAGCCCGGACCTAGGTTCTACAGATACGCAGTATTTC.

This clonotype was seen many times. The chain employs TRBV7-3 and TRBJ2-3; D is ambiguous. The germline V gene has CDR1 SGHTA and CDR2 FQGTGA. The CDR3 has 13 residues. V was cut by 1 base and J by 4 bases, with 6 bases left in between. The CDR3 DNA reads as TGTGCCAGCAGCTTAAATGCCCCAGATACGCAGTATTTT. It codes for CASSLNAPDTQYF.

V usage is TRBV28 and J usage is TRBJ2-3, with unresolved D. CDR1 and CDR2 from the germline V gene are MDHEN and SYDVKM. Trimming removed 7 bases at V and 6 bases at J, with 11 bases between. CDR3 length equals 12 residues. CDR3 sequence reads: CASNSNTDTQYF. For the CDR3, the DNA is TGTGCCAGCAACTCAAACACGGATACGCAGTATTTT.

This clonotype has at least ten counts. The CDR3 DNA reads TGTGCCAGCAGTTTGGGACACCCGAACACTGAAGCTTTCTTT. Its translation is CASSLGHPNTEAFF. V and J are TRBV28 and TRBJ1-1, with a tentative D call TRBD1 (6 bases). The CDR3 runs 14 residues. Germline CDR1 and CDR2: MDHEN and SYDVKM. The V gene lost 3 bases and the J gene lost 1 base, with 9 bases spanning the gap.

This clonotype was observed at least ten times. J is TRBJ1-2 and V is TRBV12-3 or TRBV12-4; D not certain. V shed 5 bases and J shed 2 bases, with 12 bases lying between them. The length of the CDR3 is 14 residues. The CDR3 loop is CASSDPGVNYGYTF. The CDR3 DNA is TGTGCCAGCAGTGACCCCGGGGTCAACTATGGCTACACCTTC.